This note documents a single T cell receptor beta chain sequence. What it binds is unknown. This sample is drawn from a study of cytomegalovirus exposure and HLA in healthy donors. About the study: In a later analysis, the roughly 130 validation repertoires were reported to have used the same platform as the 600 to 700 first-cohort repertoires. Study-level results: Reportedly, diagnosis of cytomegalovirus status by the classifier showed high specificity and sensitivity. Investigators reported 150 to 200 TCR beta chains as tied to cytomegalovirus. According to a subsequent analysis, TCR clusters identified in the first cohort showed a tendency to co-occur across the roughly 120 validation repertoires.

Using immunoSEQ multiplex PCR, the repertoire was profiled, and TCRdb retains in-frame clones only, with some absent. Seen here are about 200,000 clones, around 90% observed once, and the top ten hold more than 1.5%. This CDR3 comprises 16 residues. After removal of 4 bases from V and 3 bases from J, the junction contained 10 bases not matched to a gene. Germline V gives CDR1 SGHRS, CDR2 YFSETQ. The chain employs TRBV5-1 and TRBJ1-2; 9 nucleotides align to TRBD1. This receptor was identified in a woman under 30 in good health and CMV-seropositive. The sample taken for sequencing was PBMCs. The CDR3 nucleotides are TGCGCCAGCAGCCTCGCCTCCGGGACAGGGTACTATGGCTACACCTTC. Amino acids: CASSLASGTGYYGYTF. Combining the CDR3 with reference TRBV5-1 and TRBJ1-2 gives the whole variable domain KAGVTQTPRYLIKTRGQQVTLSCSPISGHRSVSWYQQTPGQGLQFLFEYFSETQRNKGNFPGRFSGRQFSNSRSEMNVSTLELGDSALYLCASSLASGTGYYGYTFGSGTRLTVV.